This T cell receptor beta chain emerged from a study of blood T cell repertoires in COVID-19. Study details: Material from acute and convalescent COVID-19 was sourced from the United States, Italy and Spain. From T cells, B-cell-depleted T cells, or PBMCs came the material, which was cDNA or gDNA.

This CDR3 is 13 amino acids long. The V gene end was trimmed by 4 bases and the J gene end by 6 bases; junction bases not matched to a gene: 6. The germline V gene encodes CDR1 SGHVS and CDR2 FNYEAQ. In the original workflow: How many nucleated cells were present was estimated from reference gene primer amplification. The repertoire was sequenced with immunoSEQ multiplex PCR; TCRdb's copy has only in-frame clones and lacks some. For V, J and clone size, that table is used; D and trimming come from the DNA. The repertoire holds 55,000 to 80,000 clones, with around 83% as singletons. This chain joins TRBV7-6 and TRBJ2-7; 7 bases match TRBD2. The receptor was isolated from a man aged 50-59 years with active COVID-19. The material sequenced was peripheral blood. For the CDR3, the DNA is TGTGCCAGCAGCTCAGGACTAGACGGCGAGCAGTACTTC. Translated: CASSSGLDGEQYF.